This TCR beta chain emerged from a study of graft-versus-host responses after intestinal transplantation. Study as a whole: Anti-thymocyte globulin induction preceded roughly 3 years of tacrolimus and steroid maintenance in all recipients. Findings and caveats of the study: Declines in HvG clones occurring early post-transplant were associated with peak circulating GvH clone levels. The study found high graft-versus-host to host-versus-graft clonal ratios in allografts of patients with graft-donor T cell macrochimerism.

Concerning this clone: Its antigen remains unknown.

Sequenced by immunoSEQ multiplex PCR; TCRdb stores in-frame clones only, minus some. The data hold some 77,000 clones, with 92% observed a single time. From germline, CDR1 is LGHDT and CDR2 YNNKEL (reference sequence). V lost 8 bases, J lost 5 bases, and 3 bases lay in between. This CDR3 is built from 9 residues. Sequencing was performed on PBMCs, taken 98 days after intestinal transplantation. The receptor was derived from a human patient who received an intestinal transplant, so some T cells may come from the graft donor. V is TRBV3-1 (or the pseudogene TRBV3-2) and J is TRBJ2-5; D gene ambiguous. The CDR3 nucleotides read TGTGCCAGCGGGGAGACCCAGTACTTC. Its protein product is CASGETQYF.